The sequence of this T cell receptor beta chain was determined in a study of blood T cell repertoires in COVID-19. Turning to the study itself: Researchers got acute and convalescent COVID-19 samples from the United States, Italy and Spain.

CDR1 is SGHDT, CDR2 YYEEEE, per germline. The CDR3 sequence is 16 residues long. The V end was cut by 2 bases, the J end by 0 bases, with 13 bases between. Using immunoSEQ multiplex PCR, the repertoire was profiled, and TCRdb retains in-frame clones only, with some absent. The sample shows under 150,000 clones, around 87% of them seen only once. The sample taken for sequencing was peripheral blood. The chain couples TRBV5-6 to TRBJ2-3, with D perhaps TRBD1 (5 bases). This sequence was found in a woman aged 55-69 years with active COVID-19. The CDR3 is CASSFWQGLSTDTQYF. CDR3 in DNA: TGTGCCAGCAGCTTCTGGCAGGGCCTTAGCACAGATACGCAGTATTTT.